This T cell receptor (beta chain) was profiled in a study of cytomegalovirus exposure and HLA in healthy donors. Study conclusions and caveats: When a later analysis compared HLA-associated TCR beta chains with equally common others, the HLA-associated chains turned out to be more clonally expanded and to have lower generation probabilities. It is likely that the observed cluster of highly shared sequence variants was a sequencing artifact.

With 60 Vbeta and 13 Jbeta primers, the PCR was carried out. The protocol was immunoSEQ multiplex PCR, while the TCRdb copy is restricted to in-frame clones and leaves out a portion. The table has more than 95,000 clones, 55% to 75% seen once; the top ten hold 3.2%. Turning to this clone: Its antigen is still unknown.

The TCR comes from a man aged 55 to 69 in good health and CMV-seronegative. The sequencing sample was made of PBMCs.

The CDR3: CASSYGGGRQVNEQFF. The CDR3, as DNA: TGTGCCAGCAGTTACGGCGGCGGGAGGCAGGTAAATGAGCAGTTCTTC. The V gene is TRBV6-6, the J gene TRBJ2-1, with TRBD2 matching over 8 bases. CDR1 is MNHNY, CDR2 SVGAGI, per germline (reference sequence). The trim removed 2 bases at V and 7 bases at J, leaving 10 bases unmatched. This CDR3 contains 16 residues.